This TCR beta chain was observed in a study of blood T cell repertoires in COVID-19 (dated by TCRdb to the early 2020s). As for the study more broadly: Samples covering the acute and convalescent phases of COVID-19 were provided by collaborators in the United States, Italy and Spain. A de-identified subject ID, COVID-19 status, age in years and sex were almost always included in the sample metadata. The samples were drawn from the first 160 participants of the ongoing ImmuneRACE study and from some 1,300 subjects provided by 6 global collaborators. The dataset comprised deeply sampled blood TCRbeta repertoires from subjects exposed to, actively infected with, or recovered from COVID-19. Where available, HLA class I and class II types were obtained from metadata supplied by the sample provider rather than from assay-based typing. The material from the prospective study consisted of cDNA or gDNA derived from T cells, B-cell-depleted T cells, or PBMCs. The repertoires were released in a freely available public database meant as a resource for research on the immune response to SARS-CoV-2. Summary of the overall study and its limitations: The quantity of clinical and demographic metadata differed by source and by participant and was supplied without curation.

At one collaborating source in Seattle, patients were enrolled during active infection and were followed longitudinally through the course of disease. Collaborating institutions collected whole blood in K2EDTA tubes following their own protocols. For TCRbeta analysis, collaborator samples were shipped as frozen whole blood, as isolated PBMCs, or as DNA extracted from either sample type. TCRbeta CDR3 regions were amplified from genomic DNA using the immunoSEQ Assay, a bias-controlled multiplex PCR. Regarding the original processing steps: The number of nucleated cells in each sample was estimated by amplification of reference gene primers within the assay. Sequence reads were collapsed and filtered to measure the absolute abundance of every unique TCRbeta CDR3 rearrangement. For each sample, productive Simpson clonality was calculated as the square root of Simpson's diversity index across productive rearrangements. TCRdb mirrors the immuneACCESS table, restricted to in-frame sequences. Some clones are absent from its copies; in checked studies, under half trace to an unresolved V gene, and the reason for the others is unknown. V, J and clone size are taken as reported in that table, and D and trimming were inferred from the DNA itself. The sample table records under 200,000 clones; 80% to 90% of these occur just once. Clones ranked in the top ten supply 11% of the sample.

Inclusive of the bounding cysteine and phenylalanine, the CDR3 is 14 residues long. The kept DNA is CDR3 alone, 42 bases in frame from the first base. CDR1 and CDR2 (LNHDA, SQIVND) derive from the germline V gene (reference sequence). Compared with germline, V lacks 8 bases and J lacks 3 bases; bases without a gene match: 4. Regarding this clone: This receptor's antigen is unknown. It has no much larger one-base neighbor in the sample; base qualities were not kept.

The sequence links TRBV19 to TRBJ2-4, with 10 junctional bases fitting TRBD2. The sequence was obtained from a woman in her sixties with COVID-19, enrolled during active disease. Sequenced material: peripheral blood. The CDR3 is CASSSGRGKNIQYF. The base sequence is TGTGCCAGTTCGAGCGGGAGGGGCAAAAACATTCAGTACTTC.